This TCR beta chain was identified during a study of T cell responses to AZD1222 COVID-19 vaccine. The study, taken as a whole, reports: Vaccination with two AZD1222 doses was followed by a rise in Spike-specific TCR breadth and depth. CD4 TCRs covered the whole spike, strongest at regions 160-218 and 743-854. Mostly white British, mostly female donors; authors suggested clonal diversity may be underestimated.

Germline V lookup: CDR1 LNHDA, CDR2 SQIVND (reference sequence). The germline V and J ends were trimmed by 6 bases and 1 base, with 7 bases remaining between them. The length of the CDR3 is 13 residues. Here immunoSEQ multiplex PCR was the method, and the copy in TCRdb shows in-frame clones only, minus some. This table holds 120,000 or so clones, approximately 85% found once. For this clone: Its antigen is not identified.

The specimen comprised peripheral blood, sampled on day 0 of MenACWY control vaccination. The chain has TRBV19 and TRBJ1-5; no definite D call. This clonotype originated in an adult in good health. The DNA of the CDR3 is TGTGCCAGTAGCCGGTGGAGCAATCAGCCCCAGCATTTT. As protein: CASSRWSNQPQHF.